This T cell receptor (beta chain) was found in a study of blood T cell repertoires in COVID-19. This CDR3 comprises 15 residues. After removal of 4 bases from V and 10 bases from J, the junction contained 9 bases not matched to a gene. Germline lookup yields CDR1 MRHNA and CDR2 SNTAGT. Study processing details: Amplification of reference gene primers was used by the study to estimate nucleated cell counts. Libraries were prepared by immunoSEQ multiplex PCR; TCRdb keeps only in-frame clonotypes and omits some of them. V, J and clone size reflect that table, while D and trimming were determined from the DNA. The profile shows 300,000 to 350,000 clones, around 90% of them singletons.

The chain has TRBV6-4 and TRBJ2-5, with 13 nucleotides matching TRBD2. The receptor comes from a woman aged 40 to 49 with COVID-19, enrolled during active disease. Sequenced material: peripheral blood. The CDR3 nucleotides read TGTGCCAGCAGTGCCAGCATCGGGACTAGCGGGGTCCAGTACTTC. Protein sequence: CASSASIGTSGVQYF.